These 27 T cell receptor beta chains were sequenced from one sample in a study of blood T cell repertoires in COVID-19. The table came from immunoSEQ multiplex PCR; TCRdb's copy has only in-frame clones and leaves some out. The sample has some 150,000 clones, 80% to 90% seen once. Sample: peripheral blood. Every receptor here comes from a man between 70 and 80 years old with acute or convalescent COVID-19.

This clone was found once. The chain is built from TRBV6-1 and TRBJ1-4; D gene ambiguous. Germline V CDR1 and CDR2: MNHNS, SASEGT. V lost 2 bases to trimming and J lost 3 bases, with 10 bases between them. CDR3 size: 15 residues. CDR3 sequence: CASSETGRANEKLFF. DNA for the CDR3: TGTGCCAGCAGTGAAACGGGGAGGGCTAATGAAAAACTGTTTTTT.

The CDR3 spells CASSLLGQDNYEQYF. DNA for the CDR3: TGTGCCAGCAGCCTCCTCGGTCAAGATAACTACGAGCAGTACTTC. This chain uses TRBV6-2 or TRBV6-3 with TRBJ2-7; no reliable D call. Germline CDR1 reads MNHEY; CDR2 reads SVGEGT. V lost 6 bases, J lost 3 bases, and 18 bases lay in between. The CDR3 is 15 amino acids.

The rearrangement links TRBV4-2 to TRBJ2-2; TRBD2 matches 11 bases. Trimming took 4 bases from V and 1 from J; bases not matched to a gene: 8. CDR3 length: 18 residues. The germline CDR1 and CDR2 sequences are LGHNA and YNFKEQ. In nucleotides, the CDR3 is TGTGCCAGCAGCCGGTCGACTAGCGGGATGATGAACACCGGGGAGCTGTTTTTT. Its translation: CASSRSTSGMMNTGELFF.

To note about this clone: Other DNA sequences from this sample encode an identical CDR3 as well. The V and J genes are TRBV5-4 and TRBJ2-7; 9 nucleotides agree with TRBD1. Germline values: CDR1 SGHNT, CDR2 YYREEE (reference sequence). The CDR3 loop spans 14 amino acids. Trimming removed 4 bases from V and 4 bases from J; junction bases left unmatched: 6. CDR3 nucleotide sequence: TGTGCCAGCAGCCGCCGGGACAGGGTATACGAGCAGTACTTC. It encodes CASSRRDRVYEQYF. Combining the CDR3 with reference TRBV5-4 and TRBJ2-7 gives the whole variable domain ETGVTQSPTHLIKTRGQQVTLRCSSQSGHNTVSWYQQALGQGPQFIFQYYREEENGRGNFPPRFSGLQFPNYSSELNVNALELDDSALYLCASSRRDRVYEQYFGPGTRLTVT.

The chain has TRBV27 and TRBJ1-6, with TRBD1 identical over 7 bases. Germline-derived CDR1 and CDR2 are MNHEY and SMNVEV (reference sequence). J gave up 10 bases and V 3 bases, and 6 bases lay outside the gene matches. The CDR3 consists of 14 residues. The CDR3 sequence is CASSLAQGQSPLHF. The DNA for the CDR3 is TGTGCCAGCAGTTTGGCACAGGGGCAGTCACCCCTCCACTTT.

The chain has TRBV6-5 and TRBJ2-1; 8 nucleotides agree with TRBD2. V lost 5 bases and J lost 13; bases outside the gene matches: 10. The CDR3 is 13 amino acids. Germline lookup yields CDR1 MNHEY and CDR2 SVGAGI. DNA of the CDR3: TGTGCCAGCAGTACTAGCGGACGGCACCCACAGTTCTTC. It yields the protein CASSTSGRHPQFF.

The chain combines TRBV7-9 with TRBJ1-6; D is possibly TRBD1 (5 bases). The length of the CDR3 is 12 residues. CDR1 SEHNR and CDR2 FQNEAQ come from the germline V gene (reference sequence). V was shortened by 5 bases and J by 8 bases, with 7 bases between the two germline ends. The CDR3 is CASSRGDSPLHF. The CDR3 coding sequence is TGTGCCAGCAGCCGGGGGGATTCACCCCTCCACTTT.

J is TRBJ2-1 and V is TRBV9; 8 bases fit TRBD1. The V segment lost 4 bases and the J segment 3 bases; nucleotides outside the gene matches: 6. The germline CDR1 and CDR2 sequences are SGDLS and YYNGEE. The CDR3 contains 15 residues. CDR3 sequence reads: CASSTRTGLYNEQFF. CDR3 bases: TGTGCCAGCAGCACCCGGACAGGGCTCTACAATGAGCAGTTCTTC.

V gene TRBV4-1 combines with J gene TRBJ2-1; TRBD2 matches at 8 bases. The CDR3 has 17 residues. Trimming removed 1 base from V and 6 bases from J; junction bases left unmatched: 11. Germline CDR1 reads MGHRA; CDR2 reads YSYEKL. CDR3 sequence reads: CASSQGEWRGAPNEQFF. CDR3 sequence (DNA): TGCGCCAGCAGCCAAGGAGAATGGCGGGGGGCGCCCAATGAGCAGTTCTTC.

The chain employs TRBV27 and TRBJ1-1; D might be TRBD1 (5 bases). The CDR3 length is 12 residues. Trimming removed 5 bases from V and 1 base from J, with 5 bases in between. Germline CDR1 reads MNHEY; CDR2 reads SMNVEV (reference sequence). CDR3 coding DNA: TGTGCCAGCAGTACAGGGAACACTGAAGCTTTCTTT. Its protein product is CASSTGNTEAFF.

The J gene is TRBJ2-3, the V gene TRBV7-2; the match to TRBD2 covers 12 bases. The germline gives CDR1 SGHTA, CDR2 FQGNSA. V trimming: 1 base; J trimming: 3 bases; junction bases outside the gene matches: 2. The CDR3 consists of 16 residues. The CDR3 region has the DNA TGTGCCAGCAGCTTAGGACTAGCGGGAGAAACAGATACGCAGTATTTT. Protein sequence: CASSLGLAGETDTQYF.

V is TRBV4-3 and J is TRBJ1-4, with D uncertain. Deletions cut 1 base from V and 7 bases from J, with 10 bases between. Germline V gene data show CDR1 as LGHNA and CDR2 as YSLEER. The CDR3 has 14 residues. This CDR3 is CASSQGRRSEKLFF. DNA for the CDR3: TGCGCCAGCAGCCAAGGTCGGAGGAGTGAAAAACTGTTTTTT.

This clone has just one count. In DNA, the CDR3 is TGTGCCAGCAGCTTAGCAGCGGGAGAAGATACGCAGTATTTT. It is translated as CASSLAAGEDTQYF. J is TRBJ2-3 and V is TRBV11-3, with 8 bases lining up with TRBD2. Germline lookup yields CDR1 SGHNT and CDR2 YENEEA. This CDR3 region has 14 residues. With V trimmed by 1 base and J by 5 bases, 2 bases remained unmatched.

The V gene is TRBV5-1, the J gene TRBJ1-2; D gene uncertain. The CDR3 sequence is 12 residues long. Germline V gene lookup returns CDR1 SGHRS and CDR2 YFSETQ. V was cut by 0 bases and J by 8 bases, with 8 bases left in between. The CDR3 nucleotides read TGCGCCAGCAGCTTGGAGCTAGGAGGCTACACCTTC. Its translation is CASSLELGGYTF.

The rearrangement joins TRBV5-4 to TRBJ2-2, with D maybe TRBD2 (6 bases). This CDR3 spans 14 amino acids. The V end lost 6 bases, the J end lost 6 bases, and 15 bases lay between the germline ends. Germline CDR1 and CDR2: SGHNT and YYREEE (reference sequence). CDR3 sequence: CASTWYGSSGELFF. Here the CDR3 DNA reads TGTGCCAGCACCTGGTACGGGAGCTCCGGGGAGCTGTTTTTT.

The chain carries TRBV27 and TRBJ1-5, with D possibly TRBD1 on 5 matching bases. Per germline, CDR1 MNHEY and CDR2 SMNVEV (reference sequence). This CDR3 is built from 13 residues. Trimming cost V 3 bases and J 7 bases, with 10 bases left between them. The CDR3 nucleotides are TGTGCCAGCAGTTTTGGGGGAGGCCAGCCCCAGCATTTT. Its protein product is CASSFGGGQPQHF.

The genes are TRBV11-2 and TRBJ1-6; TRBD1 agrees at 9 bases. Germline V gene sequence: CDR1 SGHAT, CDR2 FQNNGV. The V and J ends lost 4 bases and 2 bases, in that order; junction bases with no gene match: 3. The CDR3 covers 16 residues. Here the CDR3 reads CASSSRQGAYNSPLHF. CDR3 bases: TGTGCCAGCAGCTCTCGACAGGGGGCCTATAATTCACCCCTCCACTTT.

This chain joins TRBV24-1 and TRBJ2-2, with a tentative D call TRBD2 (6 bases). CDR1 is KGHDR, CDR2 SFDVKD, per germline. Deletions cut 5 bases from V and 3 bases from J, with 24 bases between. This CDR3 spans 19 amino acids. DNA for the CDR3: TGTGCCACCAGTGTAGGGACCCCCCGGCGGGGCCTTTACACCGGGGAGCTGTTTTTT. Its translation is CATSVGTPRRGLYTGELFF.

This chain uses TRBV27 with TRBJ1-5, with TRBD1 as a possible D gene (6 bases). Trimming removed 3 bases at V and 5 bases at J, with 14 bases between. Looked up from germline, CDR1 is MNHEY and CDR2 is SMNVEV (reference sequence). The CDR3 runs to 15 residues. As DNA, the CDR3 is TGTGCCAGCAGTTTGGTCCAAGGGACATATCAGCCCCAGCATTTT. Translation gives CASSLVQGTYQPQHF.

The chain is built from TRBV28 and TRBJ2-3, with D unclear. V was cut by 5 bases and J by 0 bases, with 6 bases left in between. The length of the CDR3 is 13 residues. The germline V gene encodes CDR1 MDHEN and CDR2 SYDVKM. The chain's CDR3 is CASSRQSTDTQYF. The DNA for the CDR3 is TGTGCCAGCAGTCGACAAAGCACAGATACGCAGTATTTT.

The CDR3 nucleotides read TGTGCCAGCAGCCTGGACAGGGCTAGCAATCAGCCCCAGCATTTT. It translates to CASSLDRASNQPQHF. This rearrangement joins TRBV5-5 to TRBJ1-5; 8 bases match TRBD1. The CDR3 spans 15 residues. Unmatched junction bases numbered 3, after V lost 4 bases and J lost 0 bases. CDR1 and CDR2 (germline): SGHKS, YYEKEE (reference sequence).

This clone showed up just a few times. The rearrangement joins TRBV19 to TRBJ1-2, with a possible D match to TRBD1 (6 bases). In germline, CDR1 is LNHDA, CDR2 SQIVND (reference sequence). V dropped 6 bases and J dropped 8 bases, with 19 bases sitting between them. The CDR3 extends over 14 amino acids. CDR3 protein: CASSLNGGAMGYTF. The CDR3 region has the DNA TGTGCCAGTAGCCTGAATGGGGGCGCGATGGGCTACACCTTC.

On this clone: Germline is not matched at one junction end, which may reflect a read error. J is TRBJ2-3 and V is TRBV7-7; a possible D gene is TRBD2 (5 bases). Germline CDR1 is SSHAT and CDR2 is FNYEAQ (reference sequence). There are 13 residues in the CDR3. Written as DNA, the CDR3 is TGTGCTAGCAGCTTGGCACTAGCAGATACGCAGTATTTT. It specifies CASSLALADTQYF.

V and J are TRBV7-2 and TRBJ1-5, with D uncertain. V dropped 0 bases and J dropped 4 bases, with 7 bases sitting between them. This CDR3 comprises 14 residues. Germline assignment: CDR1 SGHTA and CDR2 FQGNSA. This CDR3 reads CASSLAMRNQPQHF. For the CDR3, the DNA is TGTGCCAGCAGCTTAGCTATGAGGAATCAGCCCCAGCATTTT.

The rearrangement links TRBV5-1 to TRBJ2-1; TRBD2 agrees at 9 bases. This CDR3 contains 14 residues. The germline CDR1 and CDR2 sequences are SGHRS and YFSETQ. With V trimmed by 4 bases and J by 5 bases, 4 bases remained unmatched. CDR3 nucleotides: TGCGCCAGCAGCACGACTAGCGGCCACAATGAGCAGTTCTTC. Amino acids: CASSTTSGHNEQFF.

The chain carries TRBV11-2 and TRBJ2-5; no clear D. CDR3 length equals 11 residues. Germline V gene lookup returns CDR1 SGHAT and CDR2 FQNNGV. V was cut by 4 bases and J by 2 bases, with 2 bases left in between. The CDR3: CASSSQETQYF. In nucleotides, the CDR3 is TGTGCCAGCAGCTCTCAAGAGACCCAGTACTTC.

V usage is TRBV7-2 and J usage is TRBJ2-2, with 15 positions matching TRBD2. The CDR3 length is 19 residues. V dropped 3 bases and J dropped 4; count of bases not matched to a gene: 9. Germline V CDR1 and CDR2: SGHTA, FQGNSA. DNA of the CDR3: TGTGCCAGCAGCTTTCAACGGACTAGCGGGAGGGCCCGCACCGGGGAGCTGTTTTTT. Protein product: CASSFQRTSGRARTGELFF.